Described below is a single T cell receptor beta chain sequence and its context. It lacks a known antigen. The data derive from a study of T cells expressing NK-cell markers (TCRdb year 2020). For context, the study as a whole: TCR beta-chain repertoires were profiled in sorted CD3+CD56+NKG2C+, CD3+CD56+NKG2C- and CD3+CD56-NKG2C+ T-cell subsets from eight donors. Of the eight sequenced donors, seven were found to be HCMV-seropositive and one was found to be HCMV-seronegative. The eight sequenced donors were randomly selected healthy volunteers, three men and five women. The libraries were sequenced on Illumina HiSeq 2000/2500, MiSeq or NextSeq, producing 2 x 150 bp reads. Results and caveats for the whole study, not just this receptor: It remained unclear whether the expanded NKG2C-expressing T cell clones were specific for HCMV antigens. In more than five donors, the dominant CD3+CD56+NKG2C+ clonotypes were found to rank among the top 10 CD8+ clonotypes and to make up roughly 1.0-8% of CD8+ T cells. Those dominant clonotypes were again the most abundant among CD3+CD56-NKG2C+ cells in a handful of donors, at roughly 25-65%.

The instrument given in TCRdb is Illumina HiSeq 2000. 5'RACE template switching, by which a universal primer site and unique molecular identifiers were added, was used to make TCR beta cDNA libraries. Priming for cDNA synthesis came from the TCR beta constant segment, and two successive PCR amplification steps followed. The original pipeline was this. MIGEC was used to demultiplex reads and group the reads by UMI, and MiTCR was used to assemble and quantify clonotypes. To remove erroneous sequences, TCR cDNA sequences were retained only when supported by two or more reads. The tcR package was used for downstream repertoire analysis, with clonotypes matched between fractions based on CDR3 nucleotide sequence plus V segment. VDJmatch was used to annotate antigen specificity against VDJdb, with one amino acid substitution in CDR3 permitted. TCRdb reprocessed the reads and provides one entry for every CDR3 protein sequence; no DNA is given. These V and J calls derive from TCRdb rather than the authors' analysis. The sample table records about 260,000 distinct CDR3 sequences. The top ten hold around 0.37% of the sample.

CDR1 and CDR2 were assigned from the germline V gene as SGHTA and FQGNSA. Measured from the cysteine to the phenylalanine, the CDR3 is 16 residues long. The DNA is unrecorded. HCMV serostatus was determined by detecting HCMV-specific IgG in serum with a commercial ELISA kit. Ficoll density gradient centrifugation was used to isolate peripheral blood mononuclear cells from blood. Sequencing used blood T cells: a sorted CD56 or NKG2C T cell subset, CD4+ or CD8+ T cells, or bulk PBMC T cells (not recorded which). The TCR comes from a man aged 18 to 29 in good health. Donor details come from another sample of the same person, matched by shared clones. The chain employs TRBV7-2 and TRBJ2-1; the D call from TCRdb, TRBD1, cannot be confirmed without DNA. The CDR3 amino acid sequence is: CASSLVPRTAYNEQFF. Supplemented by the reference TRBV7-2 and TRBJ2-1 proteins around the CDR3, the complete variable domain is GAGVSQSPSNKVTEKGKDVELRCDPISGHTALYWYRQSLGQGLEFLIYFQGNSAPDKSGLPSDRFSAERTGGSVSTLTIQRTQQEDSAVYLCASSLVPRTAYNEQFFGPGTRLTVL.